The rows below give T cell receptor beta chains drawn from one sample of a study of T cell repertoires in cytomegalovirus infection. TCRdb called the reads again in MiXCR, with one record for every CDR3 protein. The table has some 400,000 distinct CDR3 sequences, about a third seen once. The sequencing sample was made of PBMCs. The source is a human donor in good health (CMV status not recorded). Some clones in this sample may be carry-over from other donors' samples. The conserved cysteine and the conserved F or W are not part of the CDR3 here. The order of the fields is CDR3 protein, V gene, D gene, J gene. A D gene is named only where the DNA matches it firmly.

SAIESNGEQY | TRBV20-1 | . | TRBJ2-7
ASSPVGGTSYNTGELF | TRBV5-1 | . | TRBJ2-2
ASSPGTPGTGELF | TRBV25-1 | . | TRBJ2-2
ASSPLAGALNEQF | TRBV4-2 | TRBD2 | TRBJ2-1
ASSSSGNPYNEQF | TRBV6-5 | TRBD2 | TRBJ2-1
ASSTVVGSSYEQY | TRBV5-6 | . | TRBJ2-7
ASSFQTVLSGNTIY | TRBV7-6 | . | TRBJ1-3
ASSPTGDGLGNTEAF | TRBV5-1 | . | TRBJ1-1
ASGWDRGSNIQY | TRBV2 | TRBD1 | TRBJ2-4
ASSEIRGEDV | TRBV2 | . | TRBJ1-1
ASTKGQGENEQY | TRBV6-6 | TRBD1 | TRBJ2-7
ASSQGTSSGNTIY | TRBV4-3 | . | TRBJ1-3
ASSHPGQGSEQY | TRBV4-1 | TRBD1 | TRBJ2-7
ASSPQTSGGSYNEQF | TRBV28 | TRBD2 | TRBJ2-1
ASSLGPYRELYEQY | TRBV28 | . | TRBJ2-7
ASSLSRLEAF | TRBV28 | . | TRBJ1-1
ASSWRPQETQY | TRBV13 | . | TRBJ2-5
ATTWASSGNTIY | TRBV10-3 | . | TRBJ1-3
ASSAGLGYEQY | TRBV10-2 | . | TRBJ2-7
ASARYSGLTNEKLF | TRBV27 | . | TRBJ1-4
ASSLLAEATGELF | TRBV5-6 | . | TRBJ2-2
ASNPEGTSIIHEQF | TRBV9 | TRBD2 | TRBJ2-1
ASSLSKAGELF | TRBV7-2 | . | TRBJ2-2
ASSFPGQGAF | TRBV5-8 | TRBD1 | TRBJ1-1
ASSLGGRTGSGNQPQH | TRBV7-8 | TRBD1 | TRBJ1-5
ASSEIVAGDNEQF | TRBV6-1 | TRBD2 | TRBJ2-1
ASSDGPYPDTQY | TRBV6-4 | . | TRBJ2-3
ASGWGSGGQETQY | TRBV6-2/TRBV6-3 | TRBD2 | TRBJ2-5
ASSYDQTYDQY | TRBV6-5 | . | TRBJ2-7
ASSYRDFYEQY | TRBV11-2 | . | TRBJ2-7
ASSQATAPNYGYT | TRBV4-1 | . | TRBJ1-2
ASSLAPHEQF | TRBV5-1 | . | TRBJ2-1
ASSSSQEIYGYT | TRBV6-1 | . | TRBJ1-2
ASSEVSAGNTEAF | TRBV6-1 | . | TRBJ1-1
ASSGDRKYEQY | TRBV12-3/TRBV12-4 | TRBD1 | TRBJ2-7
ASGTKGNYGYT | TRBV6-6 | . | TRBJ1-2
ASRSGDEQF | TRBV7-8 | TRBD2 | TRBJ2-1
ASRLPGQVDSPLH | TRBV28 | TRBD1 | TRBJ1-6
ASSNRDRNTGELF | TRBV7-2 | TRBD1 | TRBJ2-2
ASRDTDMNTEAF | TRBV6-4 | . | TRBJ1-1
ASGTGGSDTDTQY | TRBV27 | TRBD1 | TRBJ2-3
ASSLAQTSGLNNEQF | TRBV7-9 | TRBD2 | TRBJ2-1
ASSSSGQRGYGYT | TRBV7-6 | . | TRBJ1-2
ASTYRVNGGQPQH | TRBV19 | . | TRBJ1-5
ASSQGPGGKTEAF | TRBV3-1 | TRBD1 | TRBJ1-1
ASSYSPGAGSTEAF | TRBV6-5 | . | TRBJ1-1
ASSLDLGRGTYEQY | TRBV7-9 | TRBD2 | TRBJ2-7
ASTRGSNQPQH | TRBV7-6 | . | TRBJ1-5
ASTRSFNTGELF | TRBV6-1 | . | TRBJ2-2
ASSSQRYNDQF | TRBV5-5 | . | TRBJ2-1
ASSSGDLPNTEAF | TRBV7-2 | . | TRBJ1-1
ASTSFNQPQH | TRBV6-2/TRBV6-3 | . | TRBJ1-5